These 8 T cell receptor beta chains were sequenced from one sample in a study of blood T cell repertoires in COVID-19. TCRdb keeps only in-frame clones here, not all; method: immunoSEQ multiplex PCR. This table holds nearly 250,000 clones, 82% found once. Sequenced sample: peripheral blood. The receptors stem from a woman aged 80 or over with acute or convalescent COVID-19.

The CDR3 is CASSLTTGNTGELFF. CDR3 DNA sequence: TGCGCCAGCAGCCTTACGACAGGGAACACCGGGGAGCTGTTTTTT. The rearrangement joins TRBV4-1 to TRBJ2-2; D is possibly TRBD1 (6 bases). The germline V gene has CDR1 MGHRA and CDR2 YSYEKL. Trimming shortened V by 4 bases and J by 1 base, and 10 bases separated the two germline ends. This CDR3 comprises 15 residues.

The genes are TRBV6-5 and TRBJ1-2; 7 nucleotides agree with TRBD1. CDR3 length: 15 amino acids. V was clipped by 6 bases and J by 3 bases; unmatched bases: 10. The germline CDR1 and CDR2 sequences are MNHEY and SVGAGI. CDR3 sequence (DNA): TGTGCCAGCAGCGAGACAGGGAATGGGGACTATGGCTACACCTTC. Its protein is CASSETGNGDYGYTF.

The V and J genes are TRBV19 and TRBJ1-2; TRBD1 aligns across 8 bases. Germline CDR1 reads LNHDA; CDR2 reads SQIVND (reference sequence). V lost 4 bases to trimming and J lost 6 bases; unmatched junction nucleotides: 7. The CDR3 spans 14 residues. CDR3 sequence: CASSSPSQGDGYTF. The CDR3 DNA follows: TGTGCCAGTAGTAGCCCTTCACAGGGGGATGGCTACACCTTC. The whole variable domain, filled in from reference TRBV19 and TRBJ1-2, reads DGGITQSPKYLFRKEGQNVTLSCEQNLNHDAMYWYRQDPGQGLRLIYYSQIVNDFQKGDIAEGYSVSREKKESFPLTVTSAQKNPTAFYLCASSSPSQGDGYTFGSGTRLTVV.

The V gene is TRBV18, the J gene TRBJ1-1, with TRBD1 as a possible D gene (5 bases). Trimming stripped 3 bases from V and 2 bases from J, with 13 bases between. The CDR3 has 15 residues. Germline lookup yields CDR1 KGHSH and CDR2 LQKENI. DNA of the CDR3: TGTGCCAGCTCACCCTCTGGAGGGGCCAACACTGAAGCTTTCTTT. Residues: CASSPSGGANTEAFF. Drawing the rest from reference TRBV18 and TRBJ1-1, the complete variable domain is NAGVMQNPRHLVRRRGQEARLRCSPMKGHSHVYWYRQLPEEGLKFMVYLQKENIIDESGMPKERFSAEFPKEGPSILRIQQVVRGDSAAYFCASSPSGGANTEAFFGQGTRLTVV.

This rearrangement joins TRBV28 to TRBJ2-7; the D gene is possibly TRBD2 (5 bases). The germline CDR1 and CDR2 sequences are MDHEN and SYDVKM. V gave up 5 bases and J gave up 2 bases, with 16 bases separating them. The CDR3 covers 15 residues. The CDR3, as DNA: TGTGCCAGCAGTCCCCTCCCGGGGTTGGCCTACGAGCAGTACTTC. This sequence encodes CASSPLPGLAYEQYF.

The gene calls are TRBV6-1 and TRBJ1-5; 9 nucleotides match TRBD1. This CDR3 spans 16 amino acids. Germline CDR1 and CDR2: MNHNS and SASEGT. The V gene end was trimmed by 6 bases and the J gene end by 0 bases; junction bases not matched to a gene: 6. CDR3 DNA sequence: TGTGCCAGCAGGGAAAGACAGGGGGTTAGCAATCAGCCCCAGCATTTT. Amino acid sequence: CASRERQGVSNQPQHF.

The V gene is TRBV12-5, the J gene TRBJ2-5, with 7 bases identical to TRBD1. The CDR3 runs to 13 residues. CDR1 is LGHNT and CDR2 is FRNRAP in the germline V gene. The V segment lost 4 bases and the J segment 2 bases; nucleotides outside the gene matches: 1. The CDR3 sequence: CASGWGQQETQYF. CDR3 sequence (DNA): TGTGCTAGTGGTTGGGGACAGCAAGAGACCCAGTACTTC.

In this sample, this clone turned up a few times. The CDR3 reads CASSLDRGDTQYF. In DNA, the CDR3 is TGTGCCAGCAGCTTGGACAGGGGAGATACGCAGTATTTT. The rearrangement uses TRBV11-3 and TRBJ2-3, with 9 bases aligning to TRBD1. The CDR3 runs to 13 residues. From germline, CDR1 is SGHNT and CDR2 YENEEA. V gave up 3 bases and J gave up 5 bases; unmatched junction bases: 0.